This T cell receptor (beta chain) was captured in a study of shared clonotypes between healthy human individuals. Investigators spread the genomic DNA of each subset evenly over several immunoSEQ plates. TCRdb's table, derived via immunoSEQ multiplex PCR, lists solely in-frame clones and lacks some. The sample carries 2 million to 2.5 million clones, approximately 90% recorded once. A split of CD4+ cells into CD45RA+ naive and CD45RA-negative memory subsets was performed. Study-level results: When compared with the clonotypes that were shared by all four sorted-subset donors, the non-shared clonotypes turned out to have lower generation probabilities. Clonotype sharing among donors was thought likely to change with sequencing depth.

Points on this clone: Its specificity is unknown.

The germline V gene encodes CDR1 MNHEY and CDR2 SVGAGI. V was shortened by 7 bases and J by 0 bases, with 3 bases between the two germline ends. This CDR3 is 11 amino acids long. The gene calls are TRBV6-5 and TRBJ1-1; D gene unclear. The clonotype comes from a young man in good health. Some clones in this sample may be carry-over from other donors' samples. Sequenced material: naive CD4+ T cells from PBMCs. Subset meaning: CD45RA+ positively selected. The CDR3 protein is CASTMNTEAFF. Written as DNA, the CDR3 is TGTGCCAGCACCATGAACACTGAAGCTTTCTTT.